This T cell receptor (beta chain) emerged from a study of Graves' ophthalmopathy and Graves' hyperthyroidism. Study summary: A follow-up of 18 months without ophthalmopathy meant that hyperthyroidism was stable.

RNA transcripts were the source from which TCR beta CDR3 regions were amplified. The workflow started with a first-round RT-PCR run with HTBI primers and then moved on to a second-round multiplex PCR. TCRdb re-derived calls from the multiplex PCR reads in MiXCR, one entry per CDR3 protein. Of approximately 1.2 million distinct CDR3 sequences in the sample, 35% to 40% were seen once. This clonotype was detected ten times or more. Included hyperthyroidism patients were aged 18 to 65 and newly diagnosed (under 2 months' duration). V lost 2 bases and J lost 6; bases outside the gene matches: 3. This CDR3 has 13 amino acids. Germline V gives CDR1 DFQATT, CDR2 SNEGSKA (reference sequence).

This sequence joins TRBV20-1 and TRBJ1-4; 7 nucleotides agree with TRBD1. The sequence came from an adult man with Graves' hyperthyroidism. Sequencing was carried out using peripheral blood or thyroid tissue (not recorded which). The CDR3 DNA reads TGCAGTGCTAGATGGCAGGGGGATGAAAAACTGTTTTTT. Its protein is CSARWQGDEKLFF.